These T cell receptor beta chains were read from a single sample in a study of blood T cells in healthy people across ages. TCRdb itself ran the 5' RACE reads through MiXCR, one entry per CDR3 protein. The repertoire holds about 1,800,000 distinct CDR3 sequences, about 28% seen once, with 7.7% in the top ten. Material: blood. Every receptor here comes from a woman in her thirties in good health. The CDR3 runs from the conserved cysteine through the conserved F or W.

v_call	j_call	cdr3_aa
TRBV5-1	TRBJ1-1	CASSRQGWGGTEAFF
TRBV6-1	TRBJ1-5	CASDLGHGSNQPQHF
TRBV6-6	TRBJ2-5	CASSQTVTLGETQYF
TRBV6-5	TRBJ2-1	CASSYYVGSWKGDEQFF
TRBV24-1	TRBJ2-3	CATSDSLGGAGGRVTQYF
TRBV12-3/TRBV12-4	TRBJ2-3	CASSSNSGADTQYF
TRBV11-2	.	CASSSASGLHLYEQYF
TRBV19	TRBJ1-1	CASSILGNTEAFF
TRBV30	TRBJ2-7	CAWSSPGLADTYEQYF
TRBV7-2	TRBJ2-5	CASSQADLWETQYF
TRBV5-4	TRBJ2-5	CASSLAQGQGAFETQYF
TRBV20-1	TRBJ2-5	CSARPWGGGESQYF
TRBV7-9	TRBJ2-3	CASSLVGARADTQYF
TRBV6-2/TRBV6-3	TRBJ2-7	CASSMGHSYEQYF
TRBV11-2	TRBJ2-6	CASSLGPGANSSGANVLTF
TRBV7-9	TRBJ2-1	CASSLYASGGVNEQFF
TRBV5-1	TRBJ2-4	CASSLLAGEDIQYF
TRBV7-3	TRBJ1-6	CASSFGATGDSPLHF
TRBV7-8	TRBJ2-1	CASTPLTSGSPNEQFF
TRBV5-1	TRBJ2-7	CASSSFGAGGSYEQYF
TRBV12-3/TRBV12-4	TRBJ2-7	CASSLALGGLASYEQYF
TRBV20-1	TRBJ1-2	CSASQNTANYGYTF
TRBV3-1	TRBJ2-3	CASSQERLAGADTQYF
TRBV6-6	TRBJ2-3	CASSPWAGTTPDTQYF
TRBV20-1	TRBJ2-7	CSARTRDWRGGTYEQYF
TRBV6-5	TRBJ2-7	CASRAGTSGTYEQYF
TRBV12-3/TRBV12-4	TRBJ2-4	CASSLGAGGPCGEQYF
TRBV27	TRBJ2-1	CASSLGVSTYNEQFF
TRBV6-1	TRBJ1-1	CASSEVVGGGRTEAFF
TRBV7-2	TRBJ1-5	CASSLAGGLQPQHF
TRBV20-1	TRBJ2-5	CGVAGWQETQYF
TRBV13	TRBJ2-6	CASSFKGSGANVLTF
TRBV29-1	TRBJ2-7	CSVGTGAYEQYF
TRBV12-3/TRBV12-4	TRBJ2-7	CASSSEMYEQYF
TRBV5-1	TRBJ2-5	CARRLARMEETQYF
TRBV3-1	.	CASSQDRTGLLETQYF
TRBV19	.	CASSRRDRPFEQYF
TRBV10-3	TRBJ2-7	CAISNMVYEQYF
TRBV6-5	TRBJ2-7	CASKSSYEQYF
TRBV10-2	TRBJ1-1	CASSESRQGAFNTEAFF
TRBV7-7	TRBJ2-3	CASSSNPTADTQYF
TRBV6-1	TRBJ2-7	CASRDRDGSYEQYF
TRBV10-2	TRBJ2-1	CASSEPTGVGNEQFF
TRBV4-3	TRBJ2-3	CASSQVHTDTQYF
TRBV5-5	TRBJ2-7	CASSLLPDNEQYF
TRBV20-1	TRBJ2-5	CSKLTSGGNQETQYF
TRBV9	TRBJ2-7	CASSPSGGTDSYEQYF
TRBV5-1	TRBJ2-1	CASSFTSGGTLPNEQFF
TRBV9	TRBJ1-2	CTSSGGGRESYGYTF
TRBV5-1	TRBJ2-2	CASMPGTPNTGELFF
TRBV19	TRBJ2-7	CASSIAGTVYEQYF
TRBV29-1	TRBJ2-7	CSVRGLAENEQYF
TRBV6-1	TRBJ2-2	CASMRGLDSTGERFF